This paragraph reports one T cell receptor beta chain. Which antigen it targets is not known. Base qualities are missing; no much larger clone stands one base away. This sample was included in a study of blood T cell repertoires in COVID-19 (dated by TCRdb to the early 2020s). Context from the whole study: Samples from collaborators originated in the United States, Italy and Spain and spanned both the acute and convalescent phases of COVID-19. The repertoires were made available in a free public database intended to serve as a resource for research on the immune response to SARS-CoV-2. Samples came from the ongoing ImmuneRACE study (first 160 participants) plus 1,254 subjects from 6 global collaborators. HLA class I and class II types, where available, came from metadata supplied by the sample provider rather than from assay-based typing. Nearly every sample came with metadata listing a de-identified subject ID, COVID-19 status, age in years and sex. The dataset comprised deeply sampled blood TCRbeta repertoires from subjects exposed to, actively infected with, or recovered from COVID-19. The material from the prospective study consisted of cDNA or gDNA derived from T cells, B-cell-depleted T cells, or PBMCs.

Study-level results and caveats: How much clinical and demographic metadata was included differed by source and by participant, and the metadata was provided uncurated.

Enrolling through a virtual design, the prospective study's participants ranged in age from roughly 18 to 89 years and lived across about two dozen United States geographic areas. Cohort assignment in the prospective study relied on participant-reported clinical history from a screening survey and a study questionnaire. Recovered participants in ImmuneRACE Cohort 3 were defined as having two consecutive negative NP/OP PCR tests, clearance from a healthcare professional, or resolution of symptoms. Each participant in the prospective study had whole blood, serum and a nasopharyngeal or oropharyngeal swab collected by mobile phlebotomists. Participants in the prospective study had the option to provide additional blood draws and questionnaires over a 2-month period. Before DNA extraction, prospective study blood samples were shipped either frozen or at room temperature. TCRbeta CDR3 regions were amplified from genomic DNA using the immunoSEQ Assay, a bias-controlled multiplex PCR. Regarding the original processing steps: Nucleated cell counts per sample were estimated from amplification of reference gene primers within the assay. To quantify the absolute abundance of each unique TCRbeta CDR3 rearrangement, sequence reads were collapsed and filtered. For each sample, productive Simpson clonality was calculated as the square root of Simpson's diversity index over productive rearrangements. TCRdb carries this immuneACCESS record with in-frame sequences only. Its versions omit some clonotypes, under half of them owing to an unresolved V gene in the studies checked, with the rest unexplained. Clone size and the V and J calls come from that table; the DNA yielded D and trimming. The sample includes more than 400,000 clones, with around 91% observed a single time. The biggest ten clones account for approximately 0.55% of the sample.

Sequenced material: PBMCs or T cells enriched from blood (not recorded which). The receptor's source is a man between 18 and 35 years old who had recovered from COVID-19.

The CDR3 sequence is CASREIRTGRVDQPQHF. In nucleotide form, the sequence is TGTGCCAGTAGAGAGATCCGGACAGGCCGGGTGGATCAGCCCCAGCATTTT. The rearrangement combines TRBV19 with TRBJ1-5, with 7 junctional bases fitting TRBD1. V loses 6 bases at its end and J loses 5 bases; junction bases beyond the gene matches: 16. The germline V gene (reference sequence) yields LNHDA for CDR1 and SQIVND for CDR2. The CDR3 contains 17 residues, cysteine and phenylalanine counted. Left in the record is the CDR3 DNA by itself, 51 bases read in frame from the first base.